This T cell receptor beta chain originates from a study of blood T cell repertoires in COVID-19. Study summary: T cells, B-cell-depleted T cells, or PBMCs supplied cDNA or gDNA.

Germline CDR1 reads LNHDA; CDR2 reads SQIVND (reference sequence). V was cut by 1 base and J by 9 bases, with 19 bases left in between. CDR3 length: 17 residues. Original data processing: Scientists estimated how many nucleated cells there were by amplifying reference gene primers. Here immunoSEQ multiplex PCR was the method, and the copy in TCRdb shows in-frame clones only, minus some. For V, J and clone size, that table is used; D and trimming come from the DNA. The sample lists 100,000 to 150,000 clones, over 75% occurring once. The chain has TRBV19 and TRBJ1-6; no definite D call. Sequences were obtained from peripheral blood. This receptor was taken from a woman older than 75 with acute or convalescent COVID-19. CDR3 sequence reads: CASSIAASGFRGSPLHF. The CDR3 coding sequence is TGTGCCAGTAGTATAGCGGCCTCAGGTTTTCGTGGTTCACCCCTCCACTTT.